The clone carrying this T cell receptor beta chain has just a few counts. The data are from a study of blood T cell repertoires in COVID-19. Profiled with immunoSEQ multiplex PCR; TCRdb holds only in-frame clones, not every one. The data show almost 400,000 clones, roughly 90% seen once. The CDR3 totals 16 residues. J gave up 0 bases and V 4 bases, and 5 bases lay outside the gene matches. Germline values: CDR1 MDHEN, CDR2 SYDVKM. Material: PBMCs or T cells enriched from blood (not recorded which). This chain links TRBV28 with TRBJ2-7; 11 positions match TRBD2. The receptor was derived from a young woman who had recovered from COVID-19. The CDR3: CASSSSGRLSSYEQYF. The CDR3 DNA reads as TGTGCCAGCAGTTCTAGCGGGAGGCTCAGCTCCTACGAGCAGTACTTC. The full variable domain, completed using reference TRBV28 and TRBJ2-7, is DVKVTQSSRYLVKRTGEKVFLECVQDMDHENMFWYRQDPGLGLRLIYFSYDVKMKEKGDIPEGYSVSREKKERFSLILESASTNQTSMYLCASSSSGRLSSYEQYFGPGTRLTVT.